This TCR beta chain was captured in a study of T cell responses to AZD1222 COVID-19 vaccine. TCRdb's copy holds only in-frame clones and misses some; the assay was immunoSEQ multiplex PCR. The repertoire holds 55,000 to 60,000 clones, with 75% to 90% as singletons. Germline V gives CDR1 SSHAT, CDR2 FNYEAQ (reference sequence). This CDR3 is 18 amino acids long. Study observations and caveats: Repertoires were obtained solely post-peak T cell response. Distributed over spike, vaccine-associated CD4 TCRs predominated at 160-218 and 743-854. Just 6 or 7 AZD1222 recipients were seropositive at baseline. Spike-specific TCRs gained breadth and depth after people received two AZD1222 doses.

About this clone itself: Its antigen is as yet unknown. One end of the junction does not line up with germline, which may come from a read error.

The V and J genes are TRBV7-7 and TRBJ2-2; 7 nucleotides agree with TRBD2. This clonotype was sampled from an adult in good health. The sample was peripheral blood, taken on day 0 of MenACWY control vaccination. CDR3 amino acids: CASSPMLAGEGNTGELFF. CDR3 in DNA: TGTGCTAGCAGCCCAATGCTTGCGGGAGAAGGGAACACCGGGGAGCTGTTTTTT.